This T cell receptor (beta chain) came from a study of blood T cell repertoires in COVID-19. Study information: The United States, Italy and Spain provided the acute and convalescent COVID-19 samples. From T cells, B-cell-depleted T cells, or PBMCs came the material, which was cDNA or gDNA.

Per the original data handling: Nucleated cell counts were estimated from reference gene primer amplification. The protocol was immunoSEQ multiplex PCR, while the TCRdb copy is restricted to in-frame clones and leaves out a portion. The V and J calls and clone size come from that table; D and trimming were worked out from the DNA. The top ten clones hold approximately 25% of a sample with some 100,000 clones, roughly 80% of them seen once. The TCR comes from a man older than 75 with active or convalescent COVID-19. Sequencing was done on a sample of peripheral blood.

CDR3 region: CASQKRGGNTDTQYF. The CDR3 DNA is TGTGCCAGCCAGAAACGGGGGGGCAACACAGATACGCAGTATTTT. This chain uses TRBV3-1 (or the pseudogene TRBV3-2) with TRBJ2-3; 8 bases align to TRBD2. Trimming cost V 8 bases and J 2 bases; bases outside gene matches: 9. The germline V gene encodes CDR1 LGHDT and CDR2 YNNKEL (reference sequence). The CDR3 runs 15 residues.